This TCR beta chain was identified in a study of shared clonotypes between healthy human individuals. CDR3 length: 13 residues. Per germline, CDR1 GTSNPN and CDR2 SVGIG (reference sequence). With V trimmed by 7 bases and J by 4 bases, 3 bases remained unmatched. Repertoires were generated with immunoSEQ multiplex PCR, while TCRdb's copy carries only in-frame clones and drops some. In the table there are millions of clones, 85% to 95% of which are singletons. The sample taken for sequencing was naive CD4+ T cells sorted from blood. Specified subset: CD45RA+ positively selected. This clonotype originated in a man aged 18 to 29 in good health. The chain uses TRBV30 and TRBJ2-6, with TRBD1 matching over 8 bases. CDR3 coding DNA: TGTGCCTTGGACAGGGCGGGGGCCAACGTCCTGACTTTC. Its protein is CALDRAGANVLTF.